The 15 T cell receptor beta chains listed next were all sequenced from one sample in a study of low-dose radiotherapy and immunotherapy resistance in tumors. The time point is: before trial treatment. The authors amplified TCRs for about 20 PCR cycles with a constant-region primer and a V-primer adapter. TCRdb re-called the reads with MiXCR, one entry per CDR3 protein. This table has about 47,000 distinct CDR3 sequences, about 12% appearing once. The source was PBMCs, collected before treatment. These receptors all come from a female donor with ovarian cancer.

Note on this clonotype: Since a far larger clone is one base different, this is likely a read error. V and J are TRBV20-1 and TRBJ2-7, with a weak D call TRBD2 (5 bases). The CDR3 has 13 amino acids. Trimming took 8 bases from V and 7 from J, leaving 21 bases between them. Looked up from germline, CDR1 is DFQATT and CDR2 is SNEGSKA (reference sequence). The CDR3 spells CSSQRAGFDEQYF. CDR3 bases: TGCAGTTCACAAAGGGCGGGCTTCGATGAGCAGTACTTC.

The CDR3 loop reads CASSDARVSGETQYF. CDR3 DNA sequence: TGTGCCAGCAGTGACGCTCGGGTCTCGGGGGAGACCCAGTACTTC. The J gene is TRBJ2-5, the V gene TRBV2; D may be TRBD2 (5 bases). Between the trimmed V and J ends, which lost 3 bases and 5 bases, there was a span of 16 bases. Germline lookup yields CDR1 SNHLY and CDR2 FYNNEI. The length of the CDR3 is 15 residues.

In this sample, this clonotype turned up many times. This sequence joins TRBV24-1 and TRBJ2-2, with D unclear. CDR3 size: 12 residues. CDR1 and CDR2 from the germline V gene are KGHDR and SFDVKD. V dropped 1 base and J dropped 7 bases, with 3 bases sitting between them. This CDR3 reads CATSDFGGELFF. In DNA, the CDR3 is TGTGCCACCAGTGATTTCGGCGGGGAGCTGTTTTTT.

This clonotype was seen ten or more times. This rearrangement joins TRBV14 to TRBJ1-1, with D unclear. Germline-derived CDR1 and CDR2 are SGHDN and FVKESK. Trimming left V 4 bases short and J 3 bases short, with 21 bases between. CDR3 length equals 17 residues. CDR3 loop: CASSRLTFSSRYTEAFF. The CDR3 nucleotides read TGTGCCAGCAGCCGCCTCACATTCTCTTCAAGGTACACTGAAGCTTTCTTT.

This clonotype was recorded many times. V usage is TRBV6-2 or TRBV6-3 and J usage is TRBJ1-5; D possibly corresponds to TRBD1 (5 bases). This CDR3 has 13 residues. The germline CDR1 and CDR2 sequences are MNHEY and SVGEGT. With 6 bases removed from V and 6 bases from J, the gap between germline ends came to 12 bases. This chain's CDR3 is CASSQGAGQPQHF. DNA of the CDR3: TGTGCCAGCAGCCAGGGAGCGGGTCAGCCCCAGCATTTT.

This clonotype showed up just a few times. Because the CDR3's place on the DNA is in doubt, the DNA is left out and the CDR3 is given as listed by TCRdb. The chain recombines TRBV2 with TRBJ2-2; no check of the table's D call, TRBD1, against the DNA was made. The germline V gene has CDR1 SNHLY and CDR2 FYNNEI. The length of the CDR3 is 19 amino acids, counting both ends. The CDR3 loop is CASRVGLSGTGVTGELFFF.

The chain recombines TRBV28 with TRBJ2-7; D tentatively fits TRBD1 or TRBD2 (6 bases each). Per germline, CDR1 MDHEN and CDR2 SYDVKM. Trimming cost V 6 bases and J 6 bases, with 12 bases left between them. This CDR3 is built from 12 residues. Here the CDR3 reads CASREGHLEQYF. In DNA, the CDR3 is TGTGCCAGCAGGGAGGGACACCTCGAGCAGTACTTC.

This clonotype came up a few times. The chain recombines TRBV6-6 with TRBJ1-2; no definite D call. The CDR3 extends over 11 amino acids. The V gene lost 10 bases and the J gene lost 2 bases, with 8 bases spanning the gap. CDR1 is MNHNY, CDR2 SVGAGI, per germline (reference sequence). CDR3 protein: CATWENYGYTF. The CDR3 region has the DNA TGTGCCACCTGGGAGAACTATGGCTACACCTTC.

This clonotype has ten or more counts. The CDR3 DNA sequence: TGTGCCAGCTCGGGGACAGGGATCGGCGAGCAGTACTTC. Translating gives CASSGTGIGEQYF. V usage is TRBV18 and J usage is TRBJ2-7; 9 nucleotides align to TRBD1. The germline CDR1 and CDR2 sequences are KGHSH and LQKENI. CDR3 size: 13 residues. With V trimmed by 6 bases and J by 6 bases, 6 bases remained unmatched.

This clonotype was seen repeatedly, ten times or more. CDR3 DNA: TGTGCCAGCACCCTAGGGGGGACAGGGCAATTGGAGCAGTACTTC. It specifies CASTLGGTGQLEQYF. V is TRBV2 and J is TRBJ2-7; 9 positions match TRBD1. Unmatched junction bases numbered 14, after V lost 7 bases and J lost 7 bases. The germline V gene has CDR1 SNHLY and CDR2 FYNNEI. This CDR3 region has 15 residues.

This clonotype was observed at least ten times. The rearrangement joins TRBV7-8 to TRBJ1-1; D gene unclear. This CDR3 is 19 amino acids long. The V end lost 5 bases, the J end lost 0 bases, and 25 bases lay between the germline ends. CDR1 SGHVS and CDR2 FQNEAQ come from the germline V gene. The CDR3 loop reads CASSLTAQPAGNMNTEAFF. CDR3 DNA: TGTGCCAGCAGCCTAACTGCCCAACCGGCAGGAAACATGAACACTGAAGCTTTCTTT.

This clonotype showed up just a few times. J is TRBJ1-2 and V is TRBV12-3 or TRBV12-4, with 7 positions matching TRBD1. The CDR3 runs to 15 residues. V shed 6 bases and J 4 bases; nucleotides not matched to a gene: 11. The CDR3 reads CASSMGQGGFYGYTF. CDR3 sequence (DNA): TGTGCCAGCAGCATGGGGCAGGGGGGATTCTATGGCTACACCTTC.

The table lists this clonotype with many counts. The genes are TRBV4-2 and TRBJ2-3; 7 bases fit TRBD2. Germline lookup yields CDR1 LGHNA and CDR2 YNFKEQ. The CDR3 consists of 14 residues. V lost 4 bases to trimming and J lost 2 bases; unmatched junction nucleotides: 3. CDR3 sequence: CASSPWDYTDTQYF. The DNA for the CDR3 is TGTGCCAGCAGCCCATGGGACTACACAGATACGCAGTATTTT.

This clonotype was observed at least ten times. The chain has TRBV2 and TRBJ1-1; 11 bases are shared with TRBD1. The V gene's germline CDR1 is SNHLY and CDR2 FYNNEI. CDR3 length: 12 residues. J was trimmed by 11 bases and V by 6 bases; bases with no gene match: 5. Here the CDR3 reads CASRGDRGEAFF. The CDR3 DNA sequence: TGTGCCAGCAGGGGGGACAGGGGGGAGGCTTTCTTT.

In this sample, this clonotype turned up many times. As DNA, the CDR3 is TGTGCCAGCGGTCCTAGCGGCAGGGTGTGGCACGAGCAGTACTTC. Translating it yields CASGPSGRVWHEQYF. The rearrangement joins TRBV28 to TRBJ2-7; 7 bases fit TRBD2. The length of the CDR3 is 15 residues. The trim removed 8 bases at V and 5 bases at J, leaving 15 bases unmatched. CDR1 and CDR2 from the germline V gene are MDHEN and SYDVKM.